This T cell receptor (beta chain) was retrieved from a study of blood T cell repertoires in COVID-19. Background on the study: Specimens from acute and convalescent COVID-19 originated in the United States, Italy and Spain.

The data were produced by immunoSEQ multiplex PCR, yet TCRdb's version contains in-frame clones alone and is incomplete. In the table there are about 320,000 clones, 90% of which are singletons. Living in under 30 US areas, the participants were between roughly 18 and 89 years of age. V lost 3 bases to trimming and J lost 2 bases, with 11 bases between them. The CDR3 extends over 15 amino acids. Germline lookup yields CDR1 KGHSH and CDR2 LQKENI. Sequenced sample: PBMCs or T cells enriched from blood (not recorded which). The clonotype originates from a woman in her 30s who had been exposed to COVID-19. The rearrangement uses TRBV18 and TRBJ1-3; D unresolved. As DNA, the CDR3 is TGTGCCAGCTCACCCATCTCAGATACTGGAAACACCATATATTTT. This encodes CASSPISDTGNTIYF. The full variable domain, in which reference TRBV18 and TRBJ1-3 provide the parts outside the CDR3, is NAGVMQNPRHLVRRRGQEARLRCSPMKGHSHVYWYRQLPEEGLKFMVYLQKENIIDESGMPKERFSAEFPKEGPSILRIQQVVRGDSAAYFCASSPISDTGNTIYFGEGSWLTVV.